This T cell receptor (beta chain) derives from a study of T cell responses to AZD1222 COVID-19 vaccine. Study-wide findings and caveats: After the peak T cell response, and only then, were repertoires sampled. Among the donors, most were white British and more were female, and clonal diversity was possibly underestimated. Baseline seropositivity occurred in only six AZD1222 recipients. Dominant at 160-218 and 743-854, vaccine-associated CD4 TCRs also spanned spike.

V gave up 4 bases and J gave up 4 bases; unmatched junction bases: 5. The CDR3 is 16 residues long. Looked up from germline, CDR1 is SGHRS and CDR2 is YFSETQ. As for this clone: Its antigen is unknown.

Method: immunoSEQ multiplex PCR; TCRdb's copy keeps in-frame clones and lacks some. The sample records about 110,000 clones, about nine tenths being singletons. The chain has TRBV5-1 and TRBJ2-3; 14 bases line up with TRBD2. This receptor was obtained from an adult in good health. The sample was peripheral blood, taken on day 0 of MenACWY control vaccination. The CDR3: CASSPGTSGGSDTQYF. The CDR3 DNA reads TGCGCCAGCAGCCCTGGGACTAGCGGGGGATCAGATACGCAGTATTTT.